The 32 T cell receptor beta chains presented below share a single source sample, sequenced in a study of shared clonotypes between healthy human individuals. TCRdb's copy holds only in-frame clones and misses some; the assay was immunoSEQ multiplex PCR. Here the sample spans roughly 650,000 clones, almost 97% being singletons. What was sequenced was naive CD4+ T cells sorted from blood. Sample subset: CD45RA+ positively selected. These receptors originate from a woman aged 25 to 45 in good health.

The chain couples TRBV7-9 to TRBJ2-1; D is perhaps TRBD2 (5 bases). CDR1 is SEHNR, CDR2 FQNEAQ, per germline (reference sequence). Between the trimmed V and J ends, which lost 3 bases and 6 bases, there was a span of 9 bases. This CDR3 comprises 13 residues. CDR3 DNA: TGTGCCAGCAGCTTTGTGGGAGTCAATGAGCAGTTCTTC. It specifies CASSFVGVNEQFF.

This rearrangement joins TRBV5-1 to TRBJ1-4; D unresolved. CDR3 length: 14 amino acids. Trimming took 0 bases from V and 7 from J, leaving 10 bases between them. Germline V gives CDR1 SGHRS, CDR2 YFSETQ. Written as DNA, the CDR3 is TGCGCCAGCAGCTTGGAGGCCCGATTTGAAAAACTGTTTTTT. Translation: CASSLEARFEKLFF. The variable domain in full, completed from reference TRBV5-1 and TRBJ1-4, reads KAGVTQTPRYLIKTRGQQVTLSCSPISGHRSVSWYQQTPGQGLQFLFEYFSETQRNKGNFPGRFSGRQFSNSRSEMNVSTLELGDSALYLCASSLEARFEKLFFGSGTQLSVL.

The J gene is TRBJ2-7, the V gene TRBV11-2; D is perhaps TRBD2 (6 bases). The ends were cut back, 3 bases at V and 2 bases at J, with 14 bases in the middle. This CDR3 is 15 amino acids long. Germline V gene lookup returns CDR1 SGHAT and CDR2 FQNNGV. In nucleotides, the CDR3 is TGTGCCAGCAGCTTTTTGGCTAGCGAGACCTACGAGCAGTACTTC. Translation: CASSFLASETYEQYF.

The chain links TRBV5-1 to TRBJ1-2; no reliable D call. The CDR3 extends over 16 amino acids. Trimming removed 0 bases at V and 4 bases at J, with 16 bases between. The V gene's germline CDR1 is SGHRS and CDR2 YFSETQ. CDR3 nucleotide sequence: TGCGCCAGCAGCTTGGCCGGGTGGCGAAGGAGCTATGGCTACACCTTC. Translating it yields CASSLAGWRRSYGYTF.

The chain recombines TRBV9 with TRBJ2-2, with 10 positions matching TRBD2. This CDR3 has 16 amino acids. The germline gives CDR1 SGDLS, CDR2 YYNGEE. V dropped 1 base and J dropped 0; count of bases not matched to a gene: 0. CDR3 sequence (DNA): TGTGCCAGCAGCGTACTAGCGGGAGCGAACACCGGGGAGCTGTTTTTT. Encoded protein: CASSVLAGANTGELFF.

This chain uses TRBV6-5 with TRBJ2-5; D may correspond to TRBD1 or TRBD2 (5 bases each). The V end lost 0 bases, the J end lost 6 bases, and 17 bases lay between the germline ends. CDR1 and CDR2 from the germline V gene are MNHEY and SVGAGI. The CDR3 sequence is 16 residues long. The CDR3 sequence is CASSYSFMSGTKTQYF. In DNA, the CDR3 is TGTGCCAGCAGTTACTCGTTTATGTCAGGGACCAAGACCCAGTACTTC.

This clone is a singleton in its sample. This chain connects TRBV5-6 to TRBJ2-1, with 11 bases fitting TRBD1. Looked up from germline, CDR1 is SGHDT and CDR2 is YYEEEE. There are 15 residues in the CDR3. After removal of 2 bases from V and 9 bases from J, the junction contained 7 bases not matched to a gene. CDR3 bases: TGTGCCAGCAGCTTCGCCGGGACAGGGGGATTTGAGCAGTTCTTC. Translating gives CASSFAGTGGFEQFF. Variable domain in full (rest from reference TRBV5-6 and TRBJ2-1): DAGVTQSPTHLIKTRGQQVTLRCSPKSGHDTVSWYQQALGQGPQFIFQYYEEEERQRGNFPDRFSGHQFPNYSSELNVNALLLGDSALYLCASSFAGTGGFEQFFGPGTRLTVL.

The chain links TRBV27 to TRBJ1-5; 7 nucleotides agree with TRBD1. Germline loops: CDR1 MNHEY, CDR2 SMNVEV (reference sequence). V dropped 2 bases and J dropped 7; count of bases not matched to a gene: 8. The CDR3 consists of 15 residues. CDR3 nucleotide sequence: TGTGCCAGCAGTTTAACGATAGGGGGCGGACAGCCCCAGCATTTT. This encodes CASSLTIGGGQPQHF.

In DNA, the CDR3 is TGCGCCAGCAGCTTGGCTATGGGGGTACCTGGGGCGCAGTATTTT. Protein sequence: CASSLAMGVPGAQYF. The V call is TRBV5-1, the J call TRBJ2-3; D possibly matches TRBD1 or TRBD2 (5 bases each). The germline V gene has CDR1 SGHRS and CDR2 YFSETQ. V shed 0 bases and J shed 10 bases, with 18 bases lying between them. The CDR3 spans 15 residues.

The CDR3 sequence is CASSSPRAGRREQYF. CDR3 in DNA: TGTGCCAGCAGTTCCCCCCGGGCAGGGAGGCGCGAGCAGTACTTC. V gene TRBV28 combines with J gene TRBJ2-7, with D possibly being TRBD2 (6 bases). Per germline, CDR1 MDHEN and CDR2 SYDVKM. V was cut by 4 bases and J by 6 bases, with 19 bases left in between. This CDR3 region has 15 residues.

The chain carries TRBV7-4 and TRBJ1-5; no firm D call. The CDR3 is 21 amino acids. Trimming removed 1 base from V and 0 bases from J, with 25 bases in between. The V gene's germline CDR1 is SGHVT and CDR2 SQSDAQ. The CDR3 DNA reads as TGTGCCAGCAGCTTAGTCACCATTCCGCTGGGGTTGGGGTATAGCAATCAGCCCCAGCATTTT. Encoded protein: CASSLVTIPLGLGYSNQPQHF.

This clone was observed once. CDR3 sequence (DNA): TGTGCCAGCGACGCCCCGGGACTACTAGGCGAGCAGTACTTC. Translation: CASDAPGLLGEQYF. The chain uses TRBV2 and TRBJ2-7; 7 bases match TRBD2. V gave up 8 bases and J gave up 6 bases; unmatched junction bases: 13. The CDR3 consists of 14 residues. The germline V gene has CDR1 SNHLY and CDR2 FYNNEI.

The V and J genes are TRBV19 and TRBJ1-2; 8 positions agree with TRBD1. The germline CDR1 and CDR2 sequences are LNHDA and SQIVND (reference sequence). V dropped 3 bases and J dropped 10; count of bases not matched to a gene: 10. The CDR3 extends over 14 amino acids. The CDR3 DNA follows: TGTGCCAGTAGTATCAGCCGCGGACAGGGTATCTACACCTTC. This codes for CASSISRGQGIYTF.

J is TRBJ2-1 and V is TRBV28; 7 bases are shared with TRBD1. The V segment lost 2 bases and the J segment 5 bases; nucleotides outside the gene matches: 12. CDR3 length equals 17 residues. Germline V gene sequence: CDR1 MDHEN, CDR2 SYDVKM. As DNA, the CDR3 is TGTGCCAGCAGTTTAGGGAAGGACAGGTACTTGCACAATGAGCAGTTCTTC. This encodes CASSLGKDRYLHNEQFF. The full variable domain, with the rest looked up from reference TRBV28 and TRBJ2-1, is DVKVTQSSRYLVKRTGEKVFLECVQDMDHENMFWYRQDPGLGLRLIYFSYDVKMKEKGDIPEGYSVSREKKERFSLILESASTNQTSMYLCASSLGKDRYLHNEQFFGPGTRLTVL.

This clone was counted a single time. The CDR3 protein is CASSWGGLADRDNEQFF. The CDR3, as DNA: TGTGCCAGCAGTTGGGGGGGACTAGCGGATAGAGACAATGAGCAGTTCTTC. This chain links TRBV27 with TRBJ2-1; 11 bases are shared with TRBD2. Trimming at V came to 4 bases and at J to 5 bases, leaving 10 bases not matched to a gene. The CDR3 totals 17 residues. Germline loops: CDR1 MNHEY, CDR2 SMNVEV (reference sequence).

The chain links TRBV28 to TRBJ1-6, with 9 bases aligning to TRBD1. The CDR3 is made up of 14 amino acids. Trimming took 6 bases from V and 9 from J; bases not matched to a gene: 6. Germline CDR1 reads MDHEN; CDR2 reads SYDVKM. The CDR3 sequence is CASSWTGVASPLHF. The CDR3 nucleotides are TGTGCCAGCAGCTGGACAGGGGTGGCTTCACCCCTCCACTTT.

The chain is built from TRBV5-1 and TRBJ2-7; the match to TRBD2 covers 8 bases. CDR1 and CDR2 from the germline V gene are SGHRS and YFSETQ. The V segment lost 0 bases and the J segment 4 bases; nucleotides outside the gene matches: 15. The CDR3 is 18 amino acids. CDR3 in DNA: TGCGCCAGCAGCTTGGCCAGCGGACAAGTAGCGGGGAAATACGAGCAGTACTTC. Protein sequence: CASSLASGQVAGKYEQYF.

The rearrangement joins TRBV6-1 to TRBJ1-1, with D unclear. Trimming cost V 6 bases and J 6 bases, with 8 bases left between them. In germline, CDR1 is MNHNS, CDR2 SASEGT. CDR3 length: 11 amino acids. The CDR3 loop reads CASSNLAEAFF. The CDR3 DNA reads TGTGCCAGCAGCAATCTCGCTGAAGCTTTCTTT.

This clone was found a few times. This chain's CDR3 is CASSLAYEQYF. In nucleotides, the CDR3 is TGTGCCAGCTCCCTTGCCTACGAGCAGTACTTC. The chain employs TRBV2 and TRBJ2-7, with unresolved D. The germline V gene encodes CDR1 SNHLY and CDR2 FYNNEI. The CDR3 contains 11 residues. The V end lost 8 bases, the J end lost 2 bases, and 7 bases lay between the germline ends.

The gene calls are TRBV19 and TRBJ2-7; 7 bases are a match to TRBD1. V lost 7 bases to trimming and J lost 4 bases; unmatched junction nucleotides: 13. Germline CDR1 is LNHDA and CDR2 is SQIVND (reference sequence). The CDR3 is made up of 15 amino acids. The CDR3 DNA follows: TGTGCCAGTACTGGTTTGACAGGGACCACTTACGAGCAGTACTTC. Translation gives CASTGLTGTTYEQYF.

The chain carries TRBV4-1 and TRBJ2-7; 15 bases line up with TRBD2. Unmatched junction bases numbered 1, after V lost 3 bases and J lost 4 bases. From germline, CDR1 is MGHRA and CDR2 YSYEKL. The CDR3 consists of 15 residues. DNA for the CDR3: TGCGCCAGCAGCCACGGGACTAGCGGGAGGTACGAGCAGTACTTC. Encoded protein: CASSHGTSGRYEQYF.

The J gene is TRBJ2-5, the V gene TRBV7-7; 7 nucleotides match TRBD2. J lost 5 bases, V lost 2 bases, and 11 bases had no gene match. There are 16 residues in the CDR3. The germline CDR1 and CDR2 sequences are SSHAT and FNYEAQ (reference sequence). CDR3 amino acids: CASSLSGGSTLETQYF. The CDR3 nucleotides are TGTGCCAGCAGCTTATCGGGCGGGAGTACGTTGGAGACCCAGTACTTC.

V and J are TRBV7-9 and TRBJ2-1; D call uncertain. Deletions cut 5 bases from V and 5 bases from J, with 13 bases between. The germline gives CDR1 SEHNR, CDR2 FQNEAQ (reference sequence). The CDR3 runs to 14 residues. CDR3 nucleotide sequence: TGTGCCAGCAGCAGCATTGATTCCAACAATGAGCAGTTCTTC. It specifies CASSSIDSNNEQFF.

The chain couples TRBV5-1 to TRBJ2-5; TRBD1 matches at 7 bases. Trimming took 0 bases from V and 4 from J; bases not matched to a gene: 3. The V gene's germline CDR1 is SGHRS and CDR2 YFSETQ. This CDR3 spans 14 amino acids. CDR3 amino acids: CASSLDRGVETQYF. Written as DNA, the CDR3 is TGCGCCAGCAGCTTGGACAGGGGTGTAGAGACCCAGTACTTC.

V is TRBV5-1 and J is TRBJ1-1; D gene unclear. This CDR3 contains 11 residues. V lost 0 bases and J lost 7, with 4 bases in between. The germline gives CDR1 SGHRS, CDR2 YFSETQ. CDR3 coding DNA: TGCGCCAGCAGCTTGGGGGTTGAAGCTTTCTTT. It is translated as CASSLGVEAFF.

The V gene is TRBV7-8, the J gene TRBJ1-1; maybe TRBD1 (5 bases). Germline CDR1 is SGHVS and CDR2 is FQNEAQ. The CDR3 covers 14 residues. The V end lost 5 bases, the J end lost 3 bases, and 13 bases lay between the germline ends. Here the CDR3 DNA reads TGTGCCAGCAGCCCCCCGGGACGGGACACTGAAGCTTTCTTT. Its translation: CASSPPGRDTEAFF.

The CDR3 is CASSLLQLAGGRNEQFF. The CDR3 DNA reads as TGTGCCAGCAGTTTACTCCAACTAGCGGGAGGACGGAATGAGCAGTTCTTC. The chain joins TRBV28 to TRBJ2-1; 12 positions match TRBD2. V dropped 2 bases and J dropped 7; count of bases not matched to a gene: 9. This CDR3 is 17 amino acids long. Germline CDR1 and CDR2: MDHEN and SYDVKM.

The genes are TRBV27 and TRBJ1-5; no definite D call. CDR1 is MNHEY and CDR2 is SMNVEV in the germline V gene (reference sequence). Trimming took 8 bases from V and 5 from J, leaving 13 bases between them. The CDR3 has 13 residues. The DNA of the CDR3 is TGTGCCAGCGGATCTGGGTTAGATCAGCCCCAGCATTTT. Translation gives CASGSGLDQPQHF.

The gene calls are TRBV5-1 and TRBJ1-4; 7 nucleotides line up with TRBD1. There are 17 residues in the CDR3. After removal of 1 base from V and 0 bases from J, the junction contained 6 bases not matched to a gene. Germline V gives CDR1 SGHRS, CDR2 YFSETQ. The CDR3 region has the DNA TGCGCCAGCAGCTTGCGAGACAGGGCAGCAACTAATGAAAAACTGTTTTTT. It translates to CASSLRDRAATNEKLFF.

The chain employs TRBV19 and TRBJ2-7; TRBD1 is a possible D gene (5 bases). Germline V lookup: CDR1 LNHDA, CDR2 SQIVND (reference sequence). The CDR3 sequence is 13 residues long. Trimming cost V 5 bases and J 3 bases, with 11 bases left between them. CDR3 loop: CASSFLGDYEQYF. In DNA, the CDR3 is TGTGCCAGTAGTTTTCTAGGGGACTACGAGCAGTACTTC.

This sequence joins TRBV5-6 and TRBJ2-5, with D possibly TRBD1 on 6 matching bases. The V gene's germline CDR1 is SGHDT and CDR2 YYEEEE. V was pared by 2 bases and J by 5 bases, with 7 bases between. The length of the CDR3 is 12 residues. CDR3 coding DNA: TGTGCCAGCAGCTTAAGGGGGGAGACCCAGTACTTC. As protein: CASSLRGETQYF.

CDR3: CSVSGGSYNEQFF. Here the CDR3 DNA reads TGCAGCGTCTCCGGGGGCTCCTACAATGAGCAGTTCTTC. V is TRBV29-1 and J is TRBJ2-1; D possibly corresponds to TRBD2 (6 bases). The V and J ends lost 6 bases and 0 bases respectively, with 9 bases between them. The CDR3 totals 13 residues. Germline CDR1 and CDR2: SQVTM and ANQGSEA.